The clone carrying this T cell receptor (beta chain) has only one observation. The source of the sample is a study of blood T cell repertoires in COVID-19. After removal of 0 bases from V and 1 base from J, the junction contained 4 bases not matched to a gene. The germline V gene encodes CDR1 SGHNT and CDR2 YYREEE (reference sequence). The CDR3 sequence is 17 residues long. Profiled with immunoSEQ multiplex PCR; TCRdb holds only in-frame clones, not every one. The table shows 110,000 to 150,000 clones, with about 90% occurring only once. This TCR was recovered from a woman aged 45-65 years with acute or convalescent COVID-19. This chain uses TRBV5-4 with TRBJ2-1, with 10 bases fitting TRBD2. Sequenced input: peripheral blood. DNA for the CDR3: TGTGCCAGCAGCTTGGGAAGTAGCGGGGGGTCCTACAATGAGCAGTTCTTC. The encoded protein is CASSLGSSGGSYNEQFF.